The next 3 T cell receptor beta chains were all read from a single sample in a study of control samples from healthy donors and cancer patients. Clones were read by immunoSEQ multiplex PCR, and TCRdb kept only the in-frame ones, dropping some. The sample consists of 95,000 to 130,000 clones, 93% of them appearing once. The sequencing input was blood. The receptors were sampled from a man younger than 40 in good health.

The chain links TRBV27 to TRBJ1-2, with TRBD1 identical over 9 bases. From germline, CDR1 is MNHEY and CDR2 SMNVEV (reference sequence). The CDR3 is made up of 16 amino acids. The V gene end was trimmed by 5 bases and the J gene end by 6 bases; junction bases not matched to a gene: 13. CDR3 in amino acids: CASSRLRDRDTDGYTF. CDR3 coding DNA: TGTGCCAGCAGTCGCCTAAGGGACAGGGATACTGATGGCTACACCTTC.

The J gene is TRBJ1-6, the V gene TRBV6-5, with TRBD1 matching over 8 bases. The germline V gene encodes CDR1 MNHEY and CDR2 SVGAGI. This CDR3 comprises 14 residues. V was clipped by 5 bases and J by 7 bases; unmatched bases: 4. The CDR3 bases are TGTGCCAGCAGTCGACGACAGGGGAATTCACCCCTCCACTTT. Protein: CASSRRQGNSPLHF.

The V and J genes are TRBV5-8 and TRBJ2-3; 9 bases agree with TRBD2. V shed 0 bases, J shed 7 bases, and the junction held 12 bases outside the gene matches. The CDR3 is made up of 17 amino acids. Germline V CDR1 and CDR2: SGHTS, YDEGEE. This CDR3 reads CASSLDVGAGGANTQYF. The CDR3 coding sequence is TGTGCCAGCAGCTTGGACGTTGGTGCGGGGGGGGCCAATACGCAGTATTTT.